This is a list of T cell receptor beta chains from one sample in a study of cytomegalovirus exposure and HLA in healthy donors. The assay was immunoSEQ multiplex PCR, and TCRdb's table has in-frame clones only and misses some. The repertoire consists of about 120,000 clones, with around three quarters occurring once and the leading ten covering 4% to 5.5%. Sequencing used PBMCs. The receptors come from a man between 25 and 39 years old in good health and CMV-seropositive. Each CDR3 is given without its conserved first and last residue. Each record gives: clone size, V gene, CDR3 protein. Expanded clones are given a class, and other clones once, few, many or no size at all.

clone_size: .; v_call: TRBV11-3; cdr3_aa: ASSRTGTGNYEQY
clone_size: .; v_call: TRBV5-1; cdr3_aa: ASSLRTALMNTEAF
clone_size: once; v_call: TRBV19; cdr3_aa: ASSWGVGPQH
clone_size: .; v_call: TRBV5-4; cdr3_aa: ASSSLLSRGYGYT
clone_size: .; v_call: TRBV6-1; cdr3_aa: ASSVTLLTGNTIY
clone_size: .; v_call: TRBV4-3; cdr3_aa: ASSQDPVRNTEAF
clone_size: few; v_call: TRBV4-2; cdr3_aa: ASSLRVGDEKLF
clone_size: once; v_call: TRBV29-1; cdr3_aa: SVTDLPVNYGYT
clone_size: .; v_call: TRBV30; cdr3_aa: AWSVLGPSYGYT
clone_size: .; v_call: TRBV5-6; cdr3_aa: ASSLGGNSPLH
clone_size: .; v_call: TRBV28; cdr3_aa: ASSYGTGPYEQY
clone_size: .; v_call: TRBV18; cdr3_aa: ASSPRLTGVLYEQY
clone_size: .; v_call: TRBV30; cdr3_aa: AWSEGPANTEAF
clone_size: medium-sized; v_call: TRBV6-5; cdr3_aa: ASSSNLKPNQPQH
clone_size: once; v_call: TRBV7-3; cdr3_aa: ASSLTQVAGADTQY
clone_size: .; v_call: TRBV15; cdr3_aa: ATSTGGTDYGYT
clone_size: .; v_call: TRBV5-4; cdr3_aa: ASSPGQGIYEQY
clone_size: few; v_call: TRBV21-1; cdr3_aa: ASSGDSGNCYEQY
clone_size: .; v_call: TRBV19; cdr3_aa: ASSRNGRTFGEQY
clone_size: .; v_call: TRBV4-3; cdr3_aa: ASSPLTGTGNTGELF
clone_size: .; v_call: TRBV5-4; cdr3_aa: ASSLFFEGAEKLF
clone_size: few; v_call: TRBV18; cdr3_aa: ASSPWTGDSGANVLT
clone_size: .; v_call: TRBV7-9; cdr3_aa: SSSFRREGDEKLF
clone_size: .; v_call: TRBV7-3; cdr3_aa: ASSLGTGEGQPQH
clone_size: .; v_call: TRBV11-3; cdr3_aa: ASTSSESGNTIY
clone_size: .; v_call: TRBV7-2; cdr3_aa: ASSFSGSTDTQY
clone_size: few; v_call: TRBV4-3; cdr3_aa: ASSQVWGDGTSGHNEQF
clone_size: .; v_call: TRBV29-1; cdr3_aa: SVESPGTGELF
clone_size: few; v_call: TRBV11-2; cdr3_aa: ASSIRRDRGEEKLF
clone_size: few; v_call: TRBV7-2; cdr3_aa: ASSAHWNTEAF
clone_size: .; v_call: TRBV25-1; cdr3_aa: ASSEAGLNTEAF
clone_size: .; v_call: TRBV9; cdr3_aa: ASSVGGSREQY
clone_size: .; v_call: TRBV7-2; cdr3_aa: ASSLGTSGGVVY
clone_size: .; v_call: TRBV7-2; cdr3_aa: ASSQRPWVQETQY
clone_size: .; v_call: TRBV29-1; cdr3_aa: SAQAAGNTIY
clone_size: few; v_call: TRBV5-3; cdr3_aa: ARSIGRSGTQY
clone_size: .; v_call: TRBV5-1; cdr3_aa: ASSSGLAGGPYEQY
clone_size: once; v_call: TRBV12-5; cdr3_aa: ASGLTIGGRTDTQY
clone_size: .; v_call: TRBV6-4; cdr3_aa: ASSDGTGGYNTGELF